A selection of T cell receptor beta chains follows, all from one sample in a study of blood T cell repertoires in COVID-19. Sequenced by immunoSEQ multiplex PCR; TCRdb stores in-frame clones only, minus some. The data show about 220,000 clones, 85% seen once. The sequenced sample consisted of peripheral blood. These TCRs come from a woman in her seventies with COVID-19, enrolled during active disease. Each CDR3 is given with its conserved first and last residue. A D gene is named only where the DNA matches it firmly.

D,J,V,CDR3,DNA
-,TRBJ2-5,TRBV2,CASSDPGGTTQETQYF,TGTGCCAGCAGTGATCCAGGGGGGACAACCCAAGAGACCCAGTACTTC
-,TRBJ2-7,TRBV6-2/TRBV6-3,CASSYGPYEQYF,TGTGCCAGCAGTTACGGCCCCTACGAGCAGTACTTC
TRBD2,TRBJ2-7,TRBV12-3/TRBV12-4,CASNRGGSYEQYF,TGTGCCAGCAATCGCGGGGGTTCCTACGAGCAGTACTTC
-,TRBJ1-1,TRBV6-6,CASSRKRTGHLNTEAFF,TGTGCCAGCAGTCGGAAAAGAACGGGACACCTGAACACTGAAGCTTTCTTT
TRBD1,TRBJ1-2,TRBV19,CASVLKDRYYGYTF,TGTGCCAGCGTATTAAAGGACAGGTACTATGGCTACACCTTC
-,TRBJ1-2,TRBV5-6,CASSRRALMGGQNYGYTF,TGTGCCAGCAGCCGTAGGGCATTAATGGGGGGGCAAAACTATGGCTACACCTTC
-,TRBJ1-6,TRBV19,CATGDTGRLSPLHF,TGTGCCACAGGGGACACCGGGCGGTTATCACCCCTCCACTTT
TRBD1,TRBJ1-2,TRBV28,CASSSGGANYGYTF,TGTGCCAGCAGTTCAGGGGGCGCGAACTATGGCTACACCTTC
TRBD2,TRBJ2-1,TRBV11-2,CASSQNLLAASYNEQFF,TGTGCCAGCAGTCAGAACCTACTAGCGGCTTCCTACAATGAGCAGTTCTTC
-,TRBJ1-4,TRBV15,CATSRVPSEGSKLFF,TGTGCCACCAGCAGAGTCCCTAGTGAAGGTTCAAAACTGTTTTTT
TRBD2,TRBJ2-7,TRBV28,CASSYGLAGDEQYF,TGTGCCAGCAGTTATGGGCTAGCGGGGGACGAGCAGTACTTC
TRBD1,TRBJ1-2,TRBV19,CASERDREGYGYTF,TGTGCCAGTGAACGGGACAGGGAAGGGTATGGCTACACCTTC
TRBD2,TRBJ2-4,TRBV19,CASSPTGTSGRAVKNIQYF,TGTGCCAGTAGTCCGACCGGGACTAGCGGGAGGGCCGTCAAAAACATTCAGTACTTC
-,TRBJ1-1,TRBV2,CASGRGVDTEAFF,TGTGCCAGCGGGAGGGGGGTGGACACTGAAGCTTTCTTT
-,TRBJ1-1,TRBV6-5,CATRRGPGDTEAFF,TGTGCCACCAGACGGGGTCCGGGGGACACTGAAGCTTTCTTT
-,TRBJ1-3,TRBV5-8,CASSHQDTPGNTIYF,TGTGCCAGCAGCCACCAGGACACACCTGGAAACACCATATATTTT
-,TRBJ1-1,TRBV9,CASSVGGGTMNTEAFF,TGTGCCAGCAGCGTAGGTGGCGGTACTATGAACACTGAAGCTTTCTTT
TRBD1,TRBJ1-6,TRBV5-4,CASSGRDRGFSPLHF,TGTGCCAGCAGCGGAAGGGACAGGGGCTTTTCACCCCTCCACTTT
-,TRBJ1-2,TRBV19,CASSTTLGNYGYTF,TGTGCCAGTAGTACCACCCTCGGGAACTATGGCTACACCTTC